Detailed here is one T cell receptor beta chain. TCRdb keeps only in-frame clones here, not all; method: immunoSEQ multiplex PCR. The table has roughly 80,000 clones, about nine tenths seen once. Regarding time point: after dendritic cell vaccination, including at tumor progression/relapse. Isocitrate dehydrogenase mutation was absent in all glioblastoma patients. Germline CDR1 and CDR2: SGHRS and YFSETQ. J gave up 3 bases and V 4 bases, and 10 bases lay outside the gene matches. CDR3 size: 16 residues. The entry originates in a study of glioma-infiltrating T cells after dendritic cell vaccination. The receptor's source is a human donor with glioblastoma. The sequenced sample was blood, obtained after dendritic cell vaccination. The rearrangement uses TRBV5-1 and TRBJ2-7, with TRBD1 matching over 10 bases. This CDR3 is CASSGFGTGVDYEQYF. The CDR3 nucleotides read TGCGCCAGCAGCGGGTTCGGGACAGGGGTAGACTACGAGCAGTACTTC.